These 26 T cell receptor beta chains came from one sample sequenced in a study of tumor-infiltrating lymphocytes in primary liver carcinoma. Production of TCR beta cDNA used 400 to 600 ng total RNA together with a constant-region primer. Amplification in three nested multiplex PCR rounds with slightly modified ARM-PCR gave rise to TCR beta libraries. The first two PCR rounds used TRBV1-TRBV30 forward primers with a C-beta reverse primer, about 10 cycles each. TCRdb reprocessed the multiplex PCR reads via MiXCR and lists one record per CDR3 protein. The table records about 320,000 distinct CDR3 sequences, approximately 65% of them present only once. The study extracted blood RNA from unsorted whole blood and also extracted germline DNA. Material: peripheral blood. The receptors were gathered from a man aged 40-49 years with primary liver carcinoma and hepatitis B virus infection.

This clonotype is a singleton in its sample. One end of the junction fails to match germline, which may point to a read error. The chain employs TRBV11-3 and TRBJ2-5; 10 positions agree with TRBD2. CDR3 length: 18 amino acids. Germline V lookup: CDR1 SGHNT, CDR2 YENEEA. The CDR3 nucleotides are TGTGCCATCAGCCCCGGGACTAGCGAGAGCAGGGGACAAGAGACCCAGTACTTC. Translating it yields CAISPGTSESRGQETQYF.

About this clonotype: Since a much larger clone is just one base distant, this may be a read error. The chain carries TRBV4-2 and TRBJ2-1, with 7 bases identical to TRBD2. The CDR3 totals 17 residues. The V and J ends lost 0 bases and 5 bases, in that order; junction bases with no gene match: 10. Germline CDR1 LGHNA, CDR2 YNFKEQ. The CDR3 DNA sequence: TGTGCCAGCAGCCAAGAGTCGCGGGGAGGGGCCCACAATGAGCAGTTCTTC. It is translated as CASSQESRGGAHNEQFF.

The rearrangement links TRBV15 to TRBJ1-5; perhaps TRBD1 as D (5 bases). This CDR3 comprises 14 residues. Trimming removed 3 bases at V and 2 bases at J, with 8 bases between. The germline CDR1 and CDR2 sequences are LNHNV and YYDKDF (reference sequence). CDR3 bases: TGTGCCACCAGCAGGGCGGGGGGCAATCAGCCCCAGCATTTT. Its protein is CATSRAGGNQPQHF.

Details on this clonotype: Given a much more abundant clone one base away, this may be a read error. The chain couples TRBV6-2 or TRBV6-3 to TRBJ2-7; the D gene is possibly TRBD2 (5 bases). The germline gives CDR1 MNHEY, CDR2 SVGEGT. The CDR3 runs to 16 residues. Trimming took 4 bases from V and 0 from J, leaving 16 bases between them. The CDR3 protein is CASSSPVRGSSYEQYF. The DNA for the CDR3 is TGTGCCAGCAGTTCCCCAGTACGGGGATCCTCCTACGAGCAGTACTTC.

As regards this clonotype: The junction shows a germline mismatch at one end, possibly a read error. The CDR3 region is CACSSNRRQGLYEQYF. CDR3 nucleotide sequence: TGTGCCTGCAGCTCCAACCGTAGACAAGGGCTCTACGAGCAGTACTTC. The chain recombines TRBV6-5 with TRBJ2-7, with no clear D. Germline CDR1 MNHEY, CDR2 SVGAGI. The CDR3 extends over 16 amino acids.

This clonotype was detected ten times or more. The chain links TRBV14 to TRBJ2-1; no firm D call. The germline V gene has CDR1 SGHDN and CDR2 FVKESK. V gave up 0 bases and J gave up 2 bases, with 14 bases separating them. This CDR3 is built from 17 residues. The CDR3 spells CASSQDPAAATYNEQFF. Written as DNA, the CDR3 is TGTGCCAGCAGCCAAGATCCAGCAGCCGCCACCTACAATGAGCAGTTCTTC. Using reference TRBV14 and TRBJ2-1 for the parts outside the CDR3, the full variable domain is EAGVTQFPSHSVIEKGQTVTLRCDPISGHDNLYWYRRVMGKEIKFLLHFVKESKQDESGMPNNRFLAERTGGTYSTLKVQPAELEDSGVYFCASSQDPAAATYNEQFFGPGTRLTVL.

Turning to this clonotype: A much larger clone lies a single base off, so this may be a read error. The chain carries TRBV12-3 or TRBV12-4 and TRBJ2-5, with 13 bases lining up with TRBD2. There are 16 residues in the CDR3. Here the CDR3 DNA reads TGTGACAGCATCCCTGCGGGACTAGCGGGACAAGAGACCCAGTACTTC. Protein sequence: CDSIPAGLAGQETQYF.

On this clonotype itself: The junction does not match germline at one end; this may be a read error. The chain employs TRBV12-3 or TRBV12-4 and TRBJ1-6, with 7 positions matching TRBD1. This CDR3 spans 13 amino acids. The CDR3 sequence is CASRTGSNSPPHF. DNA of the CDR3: TGTGCCAGCAGGACAGGGTCTAATTCACCCCCCCACTTT.

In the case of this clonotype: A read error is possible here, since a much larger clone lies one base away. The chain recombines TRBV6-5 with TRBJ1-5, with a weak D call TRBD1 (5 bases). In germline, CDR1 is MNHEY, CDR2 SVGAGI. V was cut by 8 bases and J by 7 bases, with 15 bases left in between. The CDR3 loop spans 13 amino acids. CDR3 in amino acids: CASASGGRQPQHF. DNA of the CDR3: TGTGCCAGCGCAAGCGGGGGTAGACAGCCCCAGCATTTT.

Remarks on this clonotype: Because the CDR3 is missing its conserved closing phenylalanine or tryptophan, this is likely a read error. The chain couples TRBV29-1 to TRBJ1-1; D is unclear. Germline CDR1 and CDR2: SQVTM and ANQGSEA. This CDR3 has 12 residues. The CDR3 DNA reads TGCAGCACAACCGCTATGAACACTGGAGCTTTCCTT. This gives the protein CSTTAMNTGAFL.

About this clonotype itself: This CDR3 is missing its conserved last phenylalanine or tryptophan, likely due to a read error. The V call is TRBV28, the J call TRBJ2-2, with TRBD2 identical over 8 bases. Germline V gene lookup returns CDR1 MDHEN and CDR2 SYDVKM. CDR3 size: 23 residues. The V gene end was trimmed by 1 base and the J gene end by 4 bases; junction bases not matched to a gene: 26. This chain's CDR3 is CASSLFPFGSLSGNDCRTGELFS. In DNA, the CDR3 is TGTGCCAGCAGTTTATTTCCTTTCGGGTCCCTTAGCGGGAACGATTGTCGCACCGGGGAGCTGTTTTCT.

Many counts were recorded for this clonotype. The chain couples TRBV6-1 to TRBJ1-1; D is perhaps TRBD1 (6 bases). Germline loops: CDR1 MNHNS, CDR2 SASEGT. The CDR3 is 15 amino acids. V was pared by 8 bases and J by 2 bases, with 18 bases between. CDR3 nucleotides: TGTGCCAGCCATCCCGGAGGGGACATCAACACTGAAGCTTTCTTT. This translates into CASHPGGDINTEAFF.

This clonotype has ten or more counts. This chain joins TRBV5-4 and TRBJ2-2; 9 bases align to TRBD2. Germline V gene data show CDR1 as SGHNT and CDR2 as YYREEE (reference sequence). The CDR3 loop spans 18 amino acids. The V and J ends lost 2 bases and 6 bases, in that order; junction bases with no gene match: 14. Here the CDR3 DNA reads TGTGCCAGCAGCTTTGGGCGAAATAGGGCTAGCGGGGCCGGGGAGCTGTTTTTT. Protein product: CASSFGRNRASGAGELFF. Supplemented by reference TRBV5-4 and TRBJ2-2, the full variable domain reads ETGVTQSPTHLIKTRGQQVTLRCSSQSGHNTVSWYQQALGQGPQFIFQYYREEENGRGNFPPRFSGLQFPNYSSELNVNALELDDSALYLCASSFGRNRASGAGELFFGEGSRLTVL.

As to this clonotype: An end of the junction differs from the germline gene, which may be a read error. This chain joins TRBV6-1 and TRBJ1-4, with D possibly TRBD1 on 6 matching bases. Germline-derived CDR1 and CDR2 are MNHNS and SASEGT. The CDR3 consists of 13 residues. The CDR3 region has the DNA TGTGCCAGCAACCGGGGGCTAAGTGAAAAACCGTTTTTT. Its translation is CASNRGLSEKPFF.

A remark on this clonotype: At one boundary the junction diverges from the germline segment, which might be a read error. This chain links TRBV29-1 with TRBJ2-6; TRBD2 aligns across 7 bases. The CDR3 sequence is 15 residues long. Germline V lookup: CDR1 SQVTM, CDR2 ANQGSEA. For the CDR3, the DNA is TGCAGCGTTGGTCCTAGCGGCACTGGGGCCGACGTCATGACTTTC. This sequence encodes CSVGPSGTGADVMTF.

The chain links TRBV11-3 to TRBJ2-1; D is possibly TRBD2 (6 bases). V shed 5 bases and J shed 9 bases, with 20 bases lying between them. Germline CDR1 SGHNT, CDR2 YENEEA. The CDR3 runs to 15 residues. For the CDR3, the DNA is TGTGCCAGCAGCCCCCCCTCTAGCGTCATTTCTGAGCAGTTCTTC. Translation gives CASSPPSSVISEQFF. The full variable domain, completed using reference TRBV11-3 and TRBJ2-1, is EAGVVQSPRYKIIEKKQPVAFWCNPISGHNTLYWYLQNLGQGPELLIRYENEEAVDDSQLPKDRFSAERLKGVDSTLKIQPAELGDSAVYLCASSPPSSVISEQFFGPGTRLTVL.

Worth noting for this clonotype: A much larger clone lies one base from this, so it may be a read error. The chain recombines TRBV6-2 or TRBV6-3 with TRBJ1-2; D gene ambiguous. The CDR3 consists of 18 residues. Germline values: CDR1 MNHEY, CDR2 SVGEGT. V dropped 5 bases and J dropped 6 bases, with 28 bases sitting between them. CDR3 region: CASSPPQCFGTGSDGYTF. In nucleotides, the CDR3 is TGTGCCAGCAGTCCTCCTCAGTGTTTTGGAACCGGGTCGGATGGCTACACCTTC.

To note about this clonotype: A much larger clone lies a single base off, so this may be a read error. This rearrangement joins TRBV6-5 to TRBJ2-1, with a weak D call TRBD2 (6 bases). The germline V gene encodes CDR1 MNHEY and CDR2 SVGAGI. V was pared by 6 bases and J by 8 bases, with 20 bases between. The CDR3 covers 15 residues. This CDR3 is CASSLSGTQIYEQFF. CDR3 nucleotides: TGTGCCAGCAGCCTTAGCGGAACCCAAATCTATGAGCAGTTCTTC.

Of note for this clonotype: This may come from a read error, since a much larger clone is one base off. The CDR3 coding sequence is TGTGCCAGCTCTAAGACTAGCAGCCAAGAGATCCAGTACTTC. It codes for CASSKTSSQEIQYF. J is TRBJ2-5 and V is TRBV6-2 or TRBV6-3, with TRBD2 matching 7 bases. Per the germline V gene, CDR1 is MNHEY and CDR2 is SVGEGT. The CDR3 length is 14 residues.

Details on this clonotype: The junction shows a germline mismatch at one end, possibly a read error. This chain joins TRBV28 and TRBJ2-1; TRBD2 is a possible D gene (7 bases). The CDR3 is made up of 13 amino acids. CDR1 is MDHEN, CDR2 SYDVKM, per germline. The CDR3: CASWIWGGNGQFF. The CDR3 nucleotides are TGTGCCAGCTGGATATGGGGGGGCAATGGGCAGTTCTTC.

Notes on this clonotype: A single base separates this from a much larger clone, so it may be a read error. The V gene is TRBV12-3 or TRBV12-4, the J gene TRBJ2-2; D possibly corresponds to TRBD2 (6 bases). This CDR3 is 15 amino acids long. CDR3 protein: CASTPGGRNTGELIF. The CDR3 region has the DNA TGTGCCAGCACCCCCGGAGGGAGAAACACCGGGGAGCTGATTTTT.

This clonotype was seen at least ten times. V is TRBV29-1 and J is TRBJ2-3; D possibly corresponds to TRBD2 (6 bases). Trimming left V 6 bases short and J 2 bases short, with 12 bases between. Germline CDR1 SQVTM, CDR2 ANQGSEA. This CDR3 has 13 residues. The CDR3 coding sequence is TGCAGCGTGGGACGGGACTTCACAGATACGCAGTATTTT. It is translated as CSVGRDFTDTQYF.

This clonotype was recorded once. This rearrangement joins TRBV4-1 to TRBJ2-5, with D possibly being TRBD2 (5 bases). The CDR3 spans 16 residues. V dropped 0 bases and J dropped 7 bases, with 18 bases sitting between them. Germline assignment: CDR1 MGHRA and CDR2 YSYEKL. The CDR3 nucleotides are TGCGCCAGCAGCCAAGATCTCGGGAACACTAAAGTGACCCAGTACTTC. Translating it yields CASSQDLGNTKVTQYF.

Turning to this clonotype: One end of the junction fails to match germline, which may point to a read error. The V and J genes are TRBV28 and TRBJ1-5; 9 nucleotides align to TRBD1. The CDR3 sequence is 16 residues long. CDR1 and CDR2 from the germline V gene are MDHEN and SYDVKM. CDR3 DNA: TGTGCCAGCAGTTTGCCCACAGGGGGCAGTAATCAGTCCCAGCATTTT. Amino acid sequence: CASSLPTGGSNQSQHF.

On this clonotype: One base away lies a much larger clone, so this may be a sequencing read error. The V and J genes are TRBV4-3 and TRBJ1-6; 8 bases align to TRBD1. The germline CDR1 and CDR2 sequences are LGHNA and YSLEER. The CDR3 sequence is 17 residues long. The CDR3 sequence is CASGQDSRQGFGSPLHF. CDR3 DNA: TGCGCCAGCGGCCAAGATTCGAGACAGGGGTTTGGTTCACCCCTCCACTTT.

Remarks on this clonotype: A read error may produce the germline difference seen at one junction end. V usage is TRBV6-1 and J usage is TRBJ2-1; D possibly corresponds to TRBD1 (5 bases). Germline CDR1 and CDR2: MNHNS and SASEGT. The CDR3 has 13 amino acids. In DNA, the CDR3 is TGTGCCAGCAGTGAACTACAGGCGAGAGAGCAATTCTTC. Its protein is CASSELQAREQFF.